This T cell receptor (beta chain) was sequenced during a study of metastatic and nonmetastatic thyroid tumors. At least ten counts were recorded for this clone. Its specificity is not known. CDR1 and CDR2 (germline): LGHDT, YNNKEL (reference sequence). V lost 4 bases and J 4 bases, leaving 8 bases between the germline ends. The CDR3 spans 12 residues. Study-wide results and caveats: In blood and tumor, TCR beta diversity was reportedly significantly higher in malignant thyroid tumors than in benign nodules.

TCRdb used MiXCR to call clones anew from the PCR reads. This table has about 37,000 clones, roughly 14% appearing once. All patients were treatment-naive before thyroid surgery. The sample consisted of blood. The V and J genes are TRBV3-1 and TRBJ2-7; tentatively, D is TRBD1 (6 bases). The receptor was isolated from a female donor with papillary thyroid cancer or a benign thyroid nodule (not recorded which). Some clones in this sample may be carry-over from other donors' samples. CDR3 coding DNA: TGTGCCAGCAGCCGACAGGAATACGAGCAGTACTTC. Its translation: CASSRQEYEQYF.